This passage covers 27 T cell receptor beta chains from one sample sequenced in a study of control samples from healthy donors and cancer patients. The method was immunoSEQ multiplex PCR; TCRdb's version includes in-frame clones alone and lacks a portion of them. The sample carries more than 25,000 clones, around 90% recorded once. The sample comprised formalin-fixed, paraffin-embedded tissue. The receptors stem from a female donor with melanoma.

The chain recombines TRBV14 with TRBJ2-7; D not resolved. Per the germline V gene, CDR1 is SGHDN and CDR2 is FVKESK. Trimming removed 1 base at V and 0 bases at J, with 7 bases between. CDR3 length equals 14 residues. The CDR3 loop reads CASSQGGSSYEQYF. CDR3 DNA: TGTGCCAGCAGCCAAGGGGGAAGCTCCTACGAGCAGTACTTC. The complete variable domain, with remaining parts taken from reference TRBV14 and TRBJ2-7, reads EAGVTQFPSHSVIEKGQTVTLRCDPISGHDNLYWYRRVMGKEIKFLLHFVKESKQDESGMPNNRFLAERTGGTYSTLKVQPAELEDSGVYFCASSQGGSSYEQYFGPGTRLTVT.

The V call is TRBV24-1, the J call TRBJ1-4; D perhaps matches TRBD1 (6 bases). CDR3 size: 14 residues. The V end lost 5 bases, the J end lost 6 bases, and 12 bases lay between the germline ends. Germline lookup yields CDR1 KGHDR and CDR2 SFDVKD. The CDR3 region has the DNA TGTGCCACCAGTGCGGAAAGGGGGGATGAAAAACTGTTTTTT. Protein: CATSAERGDEKLFF.

This clone showed up just once. The chain combines TRBV4-3 with TRBJ1-2; D call uncertain. Germline V gives CDR1 LGHNA, CDR2 YSLEER. The CDR3 sequence is 15 residues long. V lost 0 bases and J 4 bases, leaving 12 bases between the germline ends. CDR3: CASSQEHQTFYGYTF. The CDR3 bases are TGCGCCAGCAGCCAAGAACATCAGACTTTCTATGGCTACACCTTC.

J is TRBJ2-3 and V is TRBV7-9; D remains ambiguous. The CDR3 runs 10 residues. Germline V lookup: CDR1 SEHNR, CDR2 FQNEAQ (reference sequence). Deletions cut 6 bases from V and 6 bases from J, with 4 bases between. The CDR3 DNA follows: TGTGCCAGCAGGAAGGATACGCAGTATTTT. It yields the protein CASRKDTQYF.

The rearrangement joins TRBV3-1 (or the pseudogene TRBV3-2) to TRBJ2-1; 12 positions match TRBD2. The CDR3 runs 16 residues. The ends lost 1 base at V and 4 bases at J; junction bases unmatched: 2. The germline V gene encodes CDR1 LGHDT and CDR2 YNNKEL (reference sequence). The CDR3 protein is CASSQGGLAGYNEQFF. Here the CDR3 DNA reads TGTGCCAGCAGCCAAGGGGGACTAGCGGGTTACAATGAGCAGTTCTTC.

The chain has TRBV2 and TRBJ2-7, with 10 bases fitting TRBD2. CDR1 is SNHLY and CDR2 is FYNNEI in the germline V gene. The CDR3 consists of 14 residues. With V trimmed by 6 bases and J by 0 bases, 2 bases remained unmatched. Here the CDR3 DNA reads TGTGCCAGCAGGGGACTAGCGACCTCCTACGAGCAGTACTTC. Its protein is CASRGLATSYEQYF.

The gene calls are TRBV10-3 and TRBJ2-7; 7 bases match TRBD2. Germline assignment: CDR1 ENHRY and CDR2 SYGVKD. The CDR3 covers 13 residues. With V trimmed by 6 bases and J by 0 bases, 2 bases remained unmatched. The CDR3 nucleotides read TGTGCCATCAGACCTAGCGGCTCCTACGAGCAGTACTTC. It codes for CAIRPSGSYEQYF.

This clone has only one observation. V gene TRBV5-1 combines with J gene TRBJ1-3; no firm D call. The CDR3 sequence is 14 residues long. V was trimmed by 4 bases and J by 1 base, leaving 9 bases between them. CDR1 and CDR2 from the germline V gene are SGHRS and YFSETQ. Here the CDR3 DNA reads TGCGCCAGCAGCGAGGGAGTTTCTGGAAACACCATATATTTT. It specifies CASSEGVSGNTIYF.

The chain employs TRBV29-1 and TRBJ1-4; D is unclear. This CDR3 spans 12 amino acids. CDR1 is SQVTM, CDR2 ANQGSEA, per germline. Deletions cut 5 bases from V and 9 bases from J, with 13 bases between. The CDR3 DNA reads as TGCAGCGTTTTCACCCGGGCCCAAAAACTGTTTTTT. This encodes CSVFTRAQKLFF.

This chain connects TRBV12-3 or TRBV12-4 to TRBJ1-1; TRBD1 is a possible D gene (5 bases). This CDR3 has 13 residues. V was shortened by 9 bases and J by 3 bases, with 14 bases between the two germline ends. The CDR3 DNA reads as TGTGCCAGTATGAGGGGCATCGACACTGAAGCTTTCTTT. Its translation is CASMRGIDTEAFF.

This chain connects TRBV19 to TRBJ2-1; 8 nucleotides match TRBD2. Germline V gene lookup returns CDR1 LNHDA and CDR2 SQIVND (reference sequence). The CDR3 loop spans 19 amino acids. The ends lost 3 bases at V and 5 bases at J; junction bases unmatched: 18. CDR3 region: CASSIGLASYNPQDNEQFF. CDR3 DNA: TGTGCCAGTAGTATCGGACTAGCCTCCTACAACCCCCAGGACAATGAGCAGTTCTTC.

In its sample, this clone ranks as medium-sized (0.01 to 0.1%). The gene calls are TRBV7-2 and TRBJ2-1; TRBD2 might be the D (6 bases). The CDR3 sequence is 16 residues long. Germline values: CDR1 SGHTA, CDR2 FQGNSA. V lost 5 bases and J 4 bases, leaving 18 bases between the germline ends. The CDR3 region is CASSPTDYSDYNEQFF. The CDR3 DNA follows: TGTGCCAGCAGCCCCACGGACTATTCTGATTACAATGAGCAGTTCTTC.

This clone is medium-sized by share. The rearrangement joins TRBV3-1 (or the pseudogene TRBV3-2) to TRBJ1-1; TRBD1 might be the D (6 bases). This CDR3 is built from 12 residues. The germline V and J ends were trimmed by 2 bases and 8 bases, with 9 bases remaining between them. From germline, CDR1 is LGHDT and CDR2 YNNKEL (reference sequence). Here the CDR3 reads CASSQTRGEAFF. CDR3 DNA: TGTGCCAGCAGCCAAACGAGGGGGGAAGCTTTCTTT.

The gene calls are TRBV29-1 and TRBJ1-2, with D uncertain. Germline CDR1 reads SQVTM; CDR2 reads ANQGSEA. This CDR3 has 13 amino acids. Trimming cost V 4 bases and J 4 bases, with 13 bases left between them. As DNA, the CDR3 is TGCAGCGTTGGTAAGAGGGAGAGCTATGGCTACACCTTC. It codes for CSVGKRESYGYTF.

This sequence joins TRBV7-8 and TRBJ1-2, with D possibly being TRBD1 (5 bases). From germline, CDR1 is SGHVS and CDR2 FQNEAQ. This CDR3 contains 14 residues. V lost 3 bases, J lost 6 bases, and 14 bases lay in between. CDR3 amino acids: CASSLVGQGHGYTF. The CDR3 bases are TGTGCCAGCAGCTTGGTGGGTCAGGGCCATGGCTACACCTTC.

This clone was observed a single time. This sequence joins TRBV10-2 and TRBJ1-1; no definite D call. Trimming took off 2 bases at V and 1 base at J, with 5 bases between the two ends. The CDR3 contains 13 residues. Germline V lookup: CDR1 WSHSY, CDR2 SAAADI. Written as DNA, the CDR3 is TGCGCCAGCAGTGAGGGAGGGAACACTGAAGCTTTCTTT. This codes for CASSEGGNTEAFF.

Points on this clone: The junction departs from the called germline gene at one end, perhaps through a read error. The V gene is TRBV12-3 or TRBV12-4, the J gene TRBJ1-6; no firm D call. The CDR3 runs 13 residues. The CDR3 protein is CASSFSHNSPLHF. CDR3 coding DNA: TGTGCCAGCAGTTTCTCCCATAATTCACCCCTCCACTTT.

The chain combines TRBV4-3 with TRBJ1-4, with TRBD1 matching over 9 bases. This CDR3 is built from 15 residues. The J segment lost 7 bases and the V segment lost 0 bases, leaving 3 bases of the junction unmatched. CDR1 and CDR2 (germline): LGHNA, YSLEER. CDR3 coding DNA: TGCGCCAGCAGCCAAGAGGGACAGGGTGGTGAAAAACTGTTTTTT. As protein: CASSQEGQGGEKLFF.

The chain has TRBV19 and TRBJ2-7; 10 bases align to TRBD2. Germline CDR1 and CDR2: LNHDA and SQIVND (reference sequence). J was trimmed by 7 bases and V by 1 base; bases with no gene match: 7. The CDR3 runs to 15 residues. The CDR3: CASSIGAGLAREQYF. The CDR3 coding sequence is TGTGCCAGTAGTATAGGGGCGGGACTAGCGCGAGAGCAGTACTTC.

The chain has TRBV2 and TRBJ1-2; the D is unclear. CDR1 is SNHLY, CDR2 FYNNEI, per germline. V lost 6 bases and J lost 3, with 11 bases in between. This CDR3 has 13 residues. The CDR3, as DNA: TGTGCCAGCAGCCTACAGAGTGACTATGGCTACACCTTC. Protein: CASSLQSDYGYTF.

The gene calls are TRBV5-1 and TRBJ2-1; maybe TRBD2 (5 bases). The CDR3 has 15 amino acids. V was trimmed by 0 bases and J by 6 bases, leaving 13 bases between them. Germline V gene lookup returns CDR1 SGHRS and CDR2 YFSETQ. The CDR3 nucleotides read TGCGCCAGCAGCTTGGGACTCCTGGAGGTCAATGAGCAGTTCTTC. Amino acid sequence: CASSLGLLEVNEQFF.

The chain carries TRBV5-1 and TRBJ2-1, with unresolved D. Germline CDR1 is SGHRS and CDR2 is YFSETQ. This CDR3 comprises 15 residues. V lost 0 bases, J lost 0 bases, and 7 bases lay in between. CDR3 residues: CASSLVQSSYNEQFF. The CDR3, as DNA: TGCGCCAGCAGCTTGGTGCAGTCCTCCTACAATGAGCAGTTCTTC. The variable domain in full, with the rest retrieved from reference TRBV5-1 and TRBJ2-1, is KAGVTQTPRYLIKTRGQQVTLSCSPISGHRSVSWYQQTPGQGLQFLFEYFSETQRNKGNFPGRFSGRQFSNSRSEMNVSTLELGDSALYLCASSLVQSSYNEQFFGPGTRLTVL.

Only a few counts were recorded for this clone. The chain combines TRBV2 with TRBJ2-7; D is ambiguous. Germline CDR1 reads SNHLY; CDR2 reads FYNNEI. V was clipped by 4 bases and J by 0 bases, with 10 bases between them. The CDR3 sequence is 14 residues long. The CDR3 is CASSAQRLSYEQYF. The CDR3 DNA reads as TGTGCCAGCAGTGCACAGCGCCTCTCCTACGAGCAGTACTTC.

This clone occurred a few times. The gene calls are TRBV27 and TRBJ2-4; D gene unclear. CDR1 is MNHEY and CDR2 is SMNVEV in the germline V gene (reference sequence). The CDR3 is made up of 12 amino acids. V was cut by 2 bases and J by 9 bases, with 8 bases left in between. The CDR3 spells CASSLDGVIQYF. CDR3 coding DNA: TGTGCCAGCAGTTTAGATGGTGTCATTCAGTACTTC.

The chain couples TRBV5-1 to TRBJ2-1, with 11 bases identical to TRBD2. Germline CDR1 and CDR2: SGHRS and YFSETQ. Trimming took 4 bases from V and 3 from J; bases not matched to a gene: 15. The CDR3 consists of 19 residues. CDR3 loop: CASSLSLASGTSGYNEQFF. The CDR3 nucleotides read TGCGCCAGCAGCCTATCCTTGGCGTCTGGGACTAGCGGCTACAATGAGCAGTTCTTC.

The chain is built from TRBV19 and TRBJ1-6; the match to TRBD1 covers 7 bases. The CDR3 consists of 14 residues. From germline, CDR1 is LNHDA and CDR2 SQIVND (reference sequence). The trim removed 6 bases at V and 5 bases at J, leaving 4 bases unmatched. Written as DNA, the CDR3 is TGTGCCAGTAGAACCGGGACAGATAATTCACCCCTCCACTTT. Protein product: CASRTGTDNSPLHF.

This clone has a handful of counts. The V and J genes are TRBV5-1 and TRBJ2-3; 7 bases agree with TRBD2. V lost 0 bases and J lost 4; bases outside the gene matches: 5. CDR3 length: 15 amino acids. Per the germline V gene, CDR1 is SGHRS and CDR2 is YFSETQ. CDR3 sequence: CASSLGTSASDTQYF. In DNA form, the CDR3 reads TGCGCCAGCAGCTTGGGAACTAGCGCTTCAGATACGCAGTATTTT.